Below, 20 T cell receptor beta chains from the same sample are listed, as sequenced in a study of T-cell reconstitution after alpha-beta-depleted transplantation in children (dated by TCRdb to the mid-2010s). Read against the paper, the sample's treatment or condition label means: allogeneic hematopoietic cell transplantation with graft depleted of TCRalphabeta T cells and CD19 B cells. The receptor library was made with PCR. The run used an Illumina HiSeq 2500. To normalize quantification of the TCRbeta repertoire, the TCR libraries were built with molecular barcoding that relied on unique molecular identifiers. TCRdb redid the processing of the public reads, applying fastp at Q25 and MiXCR, and retained in-frame beta chains. One record per CDR3 amino acid sequence lists the most common genes and DNA. Counted in this sample were about 280,000 distinct CDR3 sequences; around a tenth of them appeared once. Jointly, the top ten make up 23% of the sample.

The sequencing here drew on peripheral blood, taken 180 days after TCRalphabeta/CD19-depleted stem cell transplant. These receptors all stem from a male patient under 10 years old who had a stem cell transplant for chronic granulomatous disease, so the T cells may come from the graft donor.

This clonotype came up many times. The V gene is TRBV5-5, the J gene TRBJ1-1, with TRBD1 as a possible D gene (5 bases). Trimming took 4 bases from V and 0 from J, leaving 16 bases between them. The CDR3 has 16 amino acids. The V gene's germline CDR1 is SGHKS and CDR2 YYEKEE (reference sequence). CDR3 DNA sequence: TGTGCCAGCAGCCCGGTCACAGGTTCGATGAACACTGAAGCTTTCTTT. Translated: CASSPVTGSMNTEAFF.

This clonotype was seen many times. The chain joins TRBV7-9 to TRBJ1-3; TRBD1 matches at 8 bases. With 3 bases clipped from V and 3 bases from J, the junction kept 4 bases outside the gene matches. The germline gives CDR1 SEHNR, CDR2 FQNEAQ (reference sequence). The length of the CDR3 is 15 residues. CDR3: CASSLGQDSGNTIYF. The CDR3 region has the DNA TGTGCCAGCAGCTTGGGACAGGACAGTGGAAACACCATATATTTT.

This clonotype was observed many times. This chain joins TRBV29-1 and TRBJ2-2; weak D call: TRBD2 (7 bases). V was cut by 1 base and J by 7 bases, with 22 bases left in between. Germline lookup yields CDR1 SQVTM and CDR2 ANQGSEA. The CDR3 has 17 residues. DNA of the CDR3: TGCAGCGTTGAAGGCCCGGGGGGCAGGGGATTAGGCGGGGAGCTGTTTTTT. It codes for CSVEGPGGRGLGGELFF.

The genes are TRBV19 and TRBJ2-6, with D unresolved. Germline CDR1 and CDR2: LNHDA and SQIVND (reference sequence). Trimming removed 7 bases from V and 0 bases from J, with 16 bases in between. This CDR3 contains 17 residues. CDR3 sequence (DNA): TGTGCCAGTACCGTGGACCGTTGGGCCTCTGGGGCCAACGTCCTGACTTTC. Protein product: CASTVDRWASGANVLTF.

This clonotype was counted at least ten times. Written as DNA, the CDR3 is TGTGCCAGCACTTTGGTCAGGGGTATCAGCACCGGGGAGCTGTTTTTT. This gives the protein CASTLVRGISTGELFF. This chain joins TRBV6-5 and TRBJ2-2, with a weak D call TRBD1 (6 bases). CDR3 length: 16 amino acids. Germline loops: CDR1 MNHEY, CDR2 SVGAGI. The V gene lost 7 bases and the J gene lost 4 bases, with 19 bases spanning the gap.

This clonotype was counted many times. V gene TRBV12-3 or TRBV12-4 combines with J gene TRBJ2-7; D perhaps matches TRBD2 (7 bases). V was clipped by 3 bases and J by 3 bases, with 21 bases between them. This CDR3 contains 17 residues. Here the CDR3 DNA reads TGTGCCAGCAGTTTTTCCGGCGGGAGAGGGGGACACTACGAGCAGTACTTC. As protein: CASSFSGGRGGHYEQYF.

This clonotype was seen many times. The V gene is TRBV20-1, the J gene TRBJ1-5; 7 positions agree with TRBD1. The J segment lost 1 base and the V segment lost 3 bases, leaving 9 bases of the junction unmatched. Germline CDR1 is DFQATT and CDR2 is SNEGSKA (reference sequence). The CDR3 contains 16 residues. CDR3 in amino acids: CSASTSGGRSNQPQHF. CDR3 nucleotides: TGCAGTGCTAGTACGTCAGGGGGAAGGAGCAATCAGCCCCAGCATTTT.

This clonotype was observed many times. V is TRBV19 and J is TRBJ2-3; TRBD2 aligns across 8 bases. Germline V gene sequence: CDR1 LNHDA, CDR2 SQIVND (reference sequence). The CDR3 has 16 residues. Unmatched junction bases numbered 7, after V lost 5 bases and J lost 0 bases. Here the CDR3 reads CASSSPRTSSTDTQYF. The CDR3 coding sequence is TGTGCCAGTAGTTCGCCTCGGACTAGCAGCACAGATACGCAGTATTTT. The full variable domain, in which reference TRBV19 and TRBJ2-3 provide the parts outside the CDR3, is DGGITQSPKYLFRKEGQNVTLSCEQNLNHDAMYWYRQDPGQGLRLIYYSQIVNDFQKGDIAEGYSVSREKKESFPLTVTSAQKNPTAFYLCASSSPRTSSTDTQYFGPGTRLTVL.

This clonotype was recorded many times. The V call is TRBV5-1, the J call TRBJ2-1, with D tentatively TRBD1 (5 bases). Germline CDR1 reads SGHRS; CDR2 reads YFSETQ. The CDR3 spans 18 residues. Between the trimmed V and J ends, which lost 2 bases and 7 bases, there was a span of 25 bases. The CDR3 DNA follows: TGCGCCAGCAGCTTTCACACAAGGGGTGGCCGAAAAGGTAATGAGCAGTTCTTC. This encodes CASSFHTRGGRKGNEQFF.

This clonotype appeared many times. The chain has TRBV27 and TRBJ1-1; D perhaps matches TRBD1 (5 bases). Per the germline V gene, CDR1 is MNHEY and CDR2 is SMNVEV (reference sequence). The V gene lost 3 bases and the J gene lost 7 bases, with 15 bases spanning the gap. The CDR3 runs 14 residues. In nucleotides, the CDR3 is TGTGCCAGCAGTTTGAGCCCCAGGACAAGTGAAGCTTTCTTT. This encodes CASSLSPRTSEAFF.

This clonotype was found many times. This chain connects TRBV12-3 or TRBV12-4 to TRBJ2-1; 7 bases fit TRBD2. This CDR3 region has 15 residues. V was clipped by 3 bases and J by 6 bases; unmatched bases: 8. The DNA of the CDR3 is TGTGCCAGCAGTTTTTCACTAGCGTCGGCCAATGAGCAGTTCTTC. Translated: CASSFSLASANEQFF.

This clonotype was observed at least ten times. The V and J genes are TRBV28 and TRBJ2-1; 8 bases fit TRBD2. Trimming removed 6 bases from V and 4 bases from J; junction bases left unmatched: 14. CDR1 and CDR2 from the germline V gene are MDHEN and SYDVKM. CDR3 length: 17 amino acids. In DNA form, the CDR3 reads TGTGCCAGCAGCCCCACTAGCGGAATTGCCCAATACAATGAGCAGTTCTTC. It translates to CASSPTSGIAQYNEQFF.

This clonotype appeared many times. The chain has TRBV7-8 and TRBJ2-7; unclear D gene. The CDR3 totals 13 residues. Germline V gene lookup returns CDR1 SGHVS and CDR2 FQNEAQ. The V and J ends lost 5 bases and 3 bases respectively, with 11 bases between them. This CDR3 is CASSHRGVYEQYF. DNA for the CDR3: TGTGCCAGCAGCCACCGCGGAGTCTACGAGCAGTACTTC.

There are many counts of this clonotype. The chain couples TRBV7-2 to TRBJ2-3, with D tentatively TRBD1 (6 bases). The CDR3 contains 16 residues. Germline V lookup: CDR1 SGHTA, CDR2 FQGNSA. Trimming left V 2 bases short and J 2 bases short, with 14 bases between. The CDR3 DNA is TGTGCCAGCAGCTTAAATCCCAGGGGATACACAGATACGCAGTATTTT. Encoded protein: CASSLNPRGYTDTQYF.

This clonotype came up many times. V usage is TRBV4-3 and J usage is TRBJ2-1; D possibly corresponds to TRBD2 (6 bases). This CDR3 spans 16 amino acids. The V gene's germline CDR1 is LGHNA and CDR2 YSLEER. V was shortened by 0 bases and J by 6 bases, with 15 bases between the two germline ends. DNA for the CDR3: TGCGCCAGCAGCCAAGACTTCTCGGGAGAGACCAATGAGCAGTTCTTC. Its translation is CASSQDFSGETNEQFF.

The sample holds many counts of this clonotype. This chain uses TRBV6-1 with TRBJ2-1, with a tentative D call TRBD1 (6 bases). The CDR3 has 13 residues. V lost 5 bases and J lost 10, with 15 bases in between. Germline V lookup: CDR1 MNHNS, CDR2 SASEGT. CDR3 loop: CASSTRGRGEQFF. CDR3 in DNA: TGTGCCAGCAGTACCAGGGGTAGGGGCGAGCAGTTCTTC.

The chain couples TRBV28 to TRBJ1-2; D is ambiguous. Germline CDR1 and CDR2: MDHEN and SYDVKM. V dropped 4 bases and J dropped 8 bases, with 11 bases sitting between them. The CDR3 runs to 12 residues. The CDR3 protein is CASSYRVSGYTF. The CDR3 DNA reads as TGTGCCAGCAGTTATCGGGTCTCGGGCTACACCTTC.

This clonotype was detected ten times or more. This chain joins TRBV2 and TRBJ1-6; D is possibly TRBD1 (5 bases). CDR1 and CDR2 from the germline V gene are SNHLY and FYNNEI. The CDR3 runs to 16 residues. V was pared by 5 bases and J by 7 bases, with 18 bases between. CDR3 nucleotides: TGTGCCAGCAGTACCCCCCGGGGACGTACAAATTCACCCCTCCACTTT. It translates to CASSTPRGRTNSPLHF.

In this sample, this clonotype turned up a few times. The genes are TRBV19 and TRBJ1-6; possible D gene TRBD1, 6 bases. Trimming removed 7 bases at V and 9 bases at J, with 19 bases between. Germline CDR1 reads LNHDA; CDR2 reads SQIVND (reference sequence). The CDR3 runs to 15 residues. CDR3 sequence: CASTKGKQGGSPLHF. For the CDR3, the DNA is TGTGCCAGTACCAAAGGGAAACAGGGTGGTTCACCCCTCCACTTT.

The sample holds a few counts of this clonotype. Written as DNA, the CDR3 is TGCGCCAGCCTCTCGGGGGCTGGGGCCAACGTCCTGACTTTC. Translation: CASLSGAGANVLTF. V usage is TRBV5-1 and J usage is TRBJ2-6, with D tentatively TRBD2 (6 bases). Germline V lookup: CDR1 SGHRS, CDR2 YFSETQ. This CDR3 is built from 14 residues. Trimming left V 7 bases short and J 2 bases short, with 10 bases between.